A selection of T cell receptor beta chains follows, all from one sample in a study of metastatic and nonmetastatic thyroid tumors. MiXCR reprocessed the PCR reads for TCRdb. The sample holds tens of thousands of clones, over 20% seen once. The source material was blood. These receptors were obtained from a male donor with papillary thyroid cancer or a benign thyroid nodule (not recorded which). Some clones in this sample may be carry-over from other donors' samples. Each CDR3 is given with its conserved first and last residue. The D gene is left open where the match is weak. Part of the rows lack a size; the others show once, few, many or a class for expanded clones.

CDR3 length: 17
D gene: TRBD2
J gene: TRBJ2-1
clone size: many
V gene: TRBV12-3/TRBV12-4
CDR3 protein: CASSDPLGGSRRNEQFF
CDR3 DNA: TGTGCCAGCAGTGACCCCCTTGGCGGGAGTCGGCGAAATGAGCAGTTCTTC

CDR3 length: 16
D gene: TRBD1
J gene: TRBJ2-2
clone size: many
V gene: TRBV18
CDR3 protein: CASSPRDRGNTGELFF
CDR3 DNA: TGTGCCAGCTCACCAAGGGACAGGGGGAACACCGGGGAGCTGTTTTTT

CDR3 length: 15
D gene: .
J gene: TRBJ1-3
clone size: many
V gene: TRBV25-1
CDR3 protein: CASSGGQNSGNTIYF
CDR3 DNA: TGTGCCAGCAGTGGGGGGCAGAACTCTGGAAACACCATATATTTT

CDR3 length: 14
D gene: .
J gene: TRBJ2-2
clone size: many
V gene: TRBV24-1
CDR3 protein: CATSDSRNTGELFF
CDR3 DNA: TGTGCCACCAGTGATTCCAGAAACACCGGGGAGCTGTTTTTT

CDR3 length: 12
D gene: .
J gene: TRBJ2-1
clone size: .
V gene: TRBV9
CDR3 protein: CASSAEGYEQFF
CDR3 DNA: TGTGCCAGCAGCGCCGAGGGGTATGAGCAGTTCTTC

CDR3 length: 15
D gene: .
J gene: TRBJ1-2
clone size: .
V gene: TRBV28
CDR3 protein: CASSLWGSSDYGYTF
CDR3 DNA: TGTGCCAGCAGTTTATGGGGCAGCTCTGACTATGGCTACACCTTC

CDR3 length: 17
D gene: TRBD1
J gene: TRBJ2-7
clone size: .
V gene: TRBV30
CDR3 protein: CAWSSELTGTGIDEQYF
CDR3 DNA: TGTGCCTGGAGCTCTGAACTTACCGGGACAGGGATCGACGAGCAGTACTTC

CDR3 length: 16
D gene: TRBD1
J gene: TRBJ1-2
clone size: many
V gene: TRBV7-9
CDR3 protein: CASSVQTGMSDYGYTF
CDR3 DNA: TGTGCCAGCAGCGTTCAGACAGGGATGAGCGACTATGGCTACACCTTC

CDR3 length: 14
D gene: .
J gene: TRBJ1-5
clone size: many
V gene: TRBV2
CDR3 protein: CASSEGRGNQPQHF
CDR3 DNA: TGTGCCAGCAGTGAAGGCAGGGGTAATCAGCCCCAGCATTTT

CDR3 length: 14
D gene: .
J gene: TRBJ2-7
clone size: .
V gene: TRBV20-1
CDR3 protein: CSASRDTSSYEQYF
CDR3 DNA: TGCAGTGCTAGCCGGGACACTTCCTCCTACGAGCAGTACTTC

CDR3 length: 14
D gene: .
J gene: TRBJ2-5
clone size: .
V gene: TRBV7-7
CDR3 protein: CASSVRNNQETQYF
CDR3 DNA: TGTGCCAGCAGCGTAAGGAACAACCAAGAGACCCAGTACTTC

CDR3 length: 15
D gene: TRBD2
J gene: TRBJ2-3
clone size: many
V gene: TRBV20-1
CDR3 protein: CSALEGGLVSDTQYF
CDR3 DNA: TGCAGTGCTCTCGAGGGGGGACTAGTCTCAGATACGCAGTATTTT

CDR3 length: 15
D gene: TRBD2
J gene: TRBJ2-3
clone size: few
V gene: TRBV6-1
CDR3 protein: CASSQLAGGPDTQYF
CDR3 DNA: TGTGCCAGCAGTCAACTAGCGGGAGGGCCAGATACGCAGTATTTT

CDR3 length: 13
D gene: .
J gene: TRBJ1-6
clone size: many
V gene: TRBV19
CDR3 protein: CASSVTVNSPLHF
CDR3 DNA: TGTGCCAGTAGTGTAACAGTTAATTCACCCCTCCACTTT

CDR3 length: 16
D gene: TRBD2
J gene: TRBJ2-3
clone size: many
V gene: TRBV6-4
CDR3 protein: CASSDEAGGPTDTQYF
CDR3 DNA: TGTGCCAGCAGTGACGAGGCGGGAGGGCCGACAGATACGCAGTATTTT

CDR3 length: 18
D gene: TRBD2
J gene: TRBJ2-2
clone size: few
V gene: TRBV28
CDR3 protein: CASSSSGRAPGEAGELFF
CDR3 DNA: TGTGCCAGCAGCTCTAGCGGGAGGGCCCCTGGGGAGGCCGGGGAGCTGTTTTTT

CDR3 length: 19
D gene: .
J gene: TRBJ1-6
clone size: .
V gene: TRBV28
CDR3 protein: CASSLRGTRESSYNSPLHF
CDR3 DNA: TGTGCCAGCAGTTTACGCGGGACACGGGAGAGCTCCTATAATTCACCCCTCCACTTT

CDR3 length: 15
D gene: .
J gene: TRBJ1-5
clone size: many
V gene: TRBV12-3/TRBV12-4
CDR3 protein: CASRSTLVSNQPQHF
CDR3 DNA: TGTGCCAGCAGATCCACACTGGTTAGCAATCAGCCCCAGCATTTT

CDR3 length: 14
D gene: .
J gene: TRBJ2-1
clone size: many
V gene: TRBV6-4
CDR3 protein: CASSDSGGRDEQFF
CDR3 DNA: TGTGCCAGCAGTGACTCGGGGGGCCGTGATGAGCAGTTCTTC

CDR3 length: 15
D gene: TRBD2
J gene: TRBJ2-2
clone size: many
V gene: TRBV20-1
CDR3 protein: CSARGGAGDTGELFF
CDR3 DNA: TGCAGTGCTAGAGGAGGAGCGGGGGACACCGGGGAGCTGTTTTTT

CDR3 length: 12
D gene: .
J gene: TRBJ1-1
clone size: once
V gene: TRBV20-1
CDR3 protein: CSARARWPEAFF
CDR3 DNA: TGCAGTGCTAGGGCTAGGTGGCCTGAAGCTTTCTTT

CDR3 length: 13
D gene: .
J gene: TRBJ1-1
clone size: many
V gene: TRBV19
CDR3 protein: CASSTQGGTEAFF
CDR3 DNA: TGTGCCAGTAGCACTCAAGGGGGCACTGAAGCTTTCTTT

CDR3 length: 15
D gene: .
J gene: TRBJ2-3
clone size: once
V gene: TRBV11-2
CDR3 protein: CAISLEWSPTDTQYF
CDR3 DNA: TGTGCCATCAGCTTAGAGTGGTCTCCCACAGATACGCAGTATTTT

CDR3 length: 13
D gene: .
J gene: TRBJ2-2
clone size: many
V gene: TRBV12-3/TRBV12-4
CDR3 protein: CASSSTDPGELFF
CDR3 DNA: TGTGCCAGCAGCTCGACGGACCCCGGGGAGCTGTTTTTT

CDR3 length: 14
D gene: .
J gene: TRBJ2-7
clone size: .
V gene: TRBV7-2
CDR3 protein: CASSLEQATYEQYF
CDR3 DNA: TGTGCCAGCAGCTTAGAACAGGCCACCTACGAGCAGTACTTC

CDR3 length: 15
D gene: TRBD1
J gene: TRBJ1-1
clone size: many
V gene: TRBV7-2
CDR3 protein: CASSSKTGGNAEAFF
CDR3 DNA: TGTGCCAGCAGCTCTAAGACAGGGGGCAACGCTGAAGCTTTCTTT

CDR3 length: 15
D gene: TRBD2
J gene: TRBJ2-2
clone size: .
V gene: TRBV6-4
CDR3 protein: CASSRTSGNTCELFF
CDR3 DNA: TGTGCCAGCAGCCGGACTAGCGGGAACACCTGTGAGCTGTTTTTT

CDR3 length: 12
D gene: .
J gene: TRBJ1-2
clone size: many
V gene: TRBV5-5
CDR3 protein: CASGDGVFGYTF
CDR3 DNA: TGTGCCAGCGGGGACGGAGTCTTTGGCTACACCTTC

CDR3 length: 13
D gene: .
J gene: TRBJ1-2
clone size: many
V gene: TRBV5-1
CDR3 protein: CASSLGGFYGYTF
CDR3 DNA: TGCGCCAGCAGCCTGGGGGGGTTCTATGGCTACACCTTC

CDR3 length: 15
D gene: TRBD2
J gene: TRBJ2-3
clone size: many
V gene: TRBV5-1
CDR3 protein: CASRRASGGADTQYF
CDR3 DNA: TGCGCCAGCCGTAGGGCTAGCGGGGGGGCAGATACGCAGTATTTT

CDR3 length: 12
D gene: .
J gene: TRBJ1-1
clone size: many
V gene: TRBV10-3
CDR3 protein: CAISESIGLAFF
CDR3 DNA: TGTGCCATCAGTGAGTCGATTGGGTTAGCTTTCTTT

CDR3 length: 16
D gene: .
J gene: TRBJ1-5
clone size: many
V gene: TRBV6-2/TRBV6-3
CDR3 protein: CASRKGQGASNQPQHF
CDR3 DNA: TGTGCCAGCAGGAAAGGTCAGGGAGCTAGCAATCAGCCCCAGCATTTT

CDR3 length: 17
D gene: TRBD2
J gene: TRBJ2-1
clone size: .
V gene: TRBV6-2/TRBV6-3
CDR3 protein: CASSYSGLAGGGNEQFF
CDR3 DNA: TGTGCCAGCAGTTATTCGGGACTAGCGGGAGGAGGTAATGAGCAGTTCTTC